This TCR beta chain was sequenced for a study of shared clonotypes between healthy human individuals. Study observations and caveats: The authors sampled blood alone, and tissue repertoires likely differ.

Measured with immunoSEQ multiplex PCR; TCRdb has only the in-frame clones, and not every one. The data contain approximately 2.1 million clones, approximately 93% of them singletons. Concerning this clone itself: Its antigen is still unknown.

Material: naive CD4+ T cells from PBMCs. Subset: CD45RA+ positively selected. The clonotype comes from a man aged 18 to 30 in good health. Some clones in this sample may be carry-over from other donors' samples.

This chain's CDR3 is CASSDPGARTGELFF. DNA for the CDR3: TGCGCCAGCAGTGACCCGGGGGCGAGGACCGGGGAGCTGTTTTTT. V and J are TRBV10-1 and TRBJ2-2; D might be TRBD1 or TRBD2, each matching 6 bases. Trimming removed 3 bases from V and 5 bases from J, with 13 bases in between. Per germline, CDR1 WNHNN and CDR2 SYGVQD (reference sequence). CDR3 length equals 15 residues.